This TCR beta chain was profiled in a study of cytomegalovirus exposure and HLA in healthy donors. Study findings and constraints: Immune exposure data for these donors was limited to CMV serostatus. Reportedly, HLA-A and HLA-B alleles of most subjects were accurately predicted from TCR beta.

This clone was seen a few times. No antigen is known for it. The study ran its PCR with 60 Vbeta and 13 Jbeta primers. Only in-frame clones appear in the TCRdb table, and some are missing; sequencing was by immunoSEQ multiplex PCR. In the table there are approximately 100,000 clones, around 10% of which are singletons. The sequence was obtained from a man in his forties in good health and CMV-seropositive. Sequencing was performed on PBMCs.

The CDR3 spells CASSPLFAGGTDTQYF. The CDR3 nucleotides are TGTGCCAGCAGTCCCCTTTTCGCGGGAGGCACAGATACGCAGTATTTT. The V call is TRBV28, the J call TRBJ2-3; 7 bases align to TRBD2. Trimming removed 5 bases from V and 1 base from J; junction bases left unmatched: 9. Germline CDR1 is MDHEN and CDR2 is SYDVKM. The CDR3 is 16 amino acids.